Each of the 32 T cell receptor beta chains below was sequenced from the same sample in a study of PD-1 and CTLA-4 blockade in melanoma. The protocol was immunoSEQ multiplex PCR, while the TCRdb copy is restricted to in-frame clones and leaves out a portion. The data contain 20,000 to 25,000 clones, approximately 90% of them singletons. Sample: CD8+ T cells from peripheral blood, taken before anti-PD-1 treatment. These receptors were collected from a human donor with melanoma.

Here the CDR3 DNA reads TGTGCCAGCATCCTTACGGGAACAGGGGCGGAATATGGCTACACCTTC. Its translation: CASILTGTGAEYGYTF. This sequence joins TRBV7-9 and TRBJ1-2, with 7 positions matching TRBD1. The CDR3 is 16 residues long. J was trimmed by 5 bases and V by 7 bases; bases with no gene match: 16. Germline V gene data show CDR1 as SEHNR and CDR2 as FQNEAQ (reference sequence).

The genes are TRBV27 and TRBJ2-1, with D perhaps TRBD2 (6 bases). V was trimmed by 6 bases and J by 6 bases, leaving 15 bases between them. The CDR3 contains 14 residues. CDR1 is MNHEY, CDR2 SMNVEV, per germline (reference sequence). CDR3 sequence reads: CASRRPRGSNEQFF. DNA for the CDR3: TGTGCCAGCAGGAGACCCCGGGGGTCCAATGAGCAGTTCTTC.

The V and J genes are TRBV27 and TRBJ1-2; no clear D. There are 14 residues in the CDR3. The ends were cut back, 5 bases at V and 4 bases at J, with 14 bases in the middle. From germline, CDR1 is MNHEY and CDR2 SMNVEV (reference sequence). As DNA, the CDR3 is TGTGCCAGCAGTCCCCGGCCTTCTGCCTATGGCTACACCTTC. Protein: CASSPRPSAYGYTF.

V and J are TRBV27 and TRBJ2-3, with unresolved D. V was cut by 1 base and J by 0 bases, with 5 bases left in between. Germline-derived CDR1 and CDR2 are MNHEY and SMNVEV (reference sequence). The CDR3 is 14 amino acids. CDR3 sequence reads: CASSLWGSTDTQYF. Written as DNA, the CDR3 is TGTGCCAGCAGTTTATGGGGAAGCACAGATACGCAGTATTTT.

In this sample, this clone turned up once. V usage is TRBV12-3 or TRBV12-4 and J usage is TRBJ1-1; D uncertain. This CDR3 is 13 amino acids long. V was cut by 3 bases and J by 4 bases, with 9 bases left in between. This CDR3 is CASSFGPTTEAFF. The CDR3 DNA sequence: TGTGCCAGCAGTTTTGGGCCGACCACTGAAGCTTTCTTT.

This clone was detected once. The chain links TRBV3-1 (or the pseudogene TRBV3-2) to TRBJ2-7; TRBD1 is a possible D gene (6 bases). From germline, CDR1 is LGHDT and CDR2 YNNKEL (reference sequence). The ends were cut back, 4 bases at V and 0 bases at J, with 13 bases in the middle. The CDR3 is 15 amino acids. CDR3 residues: CASSPPGVGSYEQYF. The CDR3 nucleotides read TGTGCCAGCAGCCCCCCAGGGGTGGGCTCCTACGAGCAGTACTTC.

Here the CDR3 DNA reads TGTGCCAGCAGCTTGTGGGGGGCGGAGACCCAGTACTTC. It codes for CASSLWGAETQYF. The J gene is TRBJ2-5, the V gene TRBV5-4, with D possibly being TRBD1 or TRBD2 (6 bases each). Looked up from germline, CDR1 is SGHNT and CDR2 is YYREEE (reference sequence). V gave up 1 base and J gave up 5 bases, with 9 bases separating them. CDR3 length equals 13 residues.

This chain links TRBV27 with TRBJ2-2, with D tentatively TRBD1 (7 bases). Deletions cut 7 bases from V and 7 bases from J, with 13 bases between. The CDR3 sequence is 13 residues long. Germline CDR1 MNHEY, CDR2 SMNVEV (reference sequence). For the CDR3, the DNA is TGTGCCAGCACCAGGGGGGAACACGGGGAGCTGTTTTTT. Translation gives CASTRGEHGELFF.

CDR3 residues: CASSLGLRDTGELFF. In DNA, the CDR3 is TGCGCCAGCAGCTTGGGATTGAGGGACACCGGGGAGCTGTTTTTT. This chain links TRBV5-1 with TRBJ2-2, with D perhaps matching TRBD2 (5 bases). CDR1 SGHRS and CDR2 YFSETQ come from the germline V gene. CDR3 length equals 15 residues. V was cut by 0 bases and J by 3 bases, with 9 bases left in between.

In this sample, this clone turned up once. The V call is TRBV5-6, the J call TRBJ1-2; D is perhaps TRBD1 (5 bases). The CDR3 sequence is 17 residues long. From germline, CDR1 is SGHDT and CDR2 YYEEEE. V lost 4 bases and J 3 bases, leaving 22 bases between the germline ends. As DNA, the CDR3 is TGTGCCAGCAGCCAACCCGATAGGGGTGGATTTCACTATGGCTACACCTTC. As protein: CASSQPDRGGFHYGYTF.

This clone was observed a handful of times. The rearrangement uses TRBV7-9 and TRBJ1-2; unclear D gene. The V end lost 4 bases, the J end lost 4 bases, and 16 bases lay between the germline ends. The CDR3 is 15 amino acids. CDR1 and CDR2 from the germline V gene are SEHNR and FQNEAQ (reference sequence). The CDR3 loop reads CASSSSPDIFYGYTF. CDR3 bases: TGTGCCAGCAGCTCGAGTCCTGATATTTTCTATGGCTACACCTTC.

The chain joins TRBV30 to TRBJ2-2; D uncertain. The CDR3 runs 13 residues. Looked up from germline, CDR1 is GTSNPN and CDR2 is SVGIG (reference sequence). The V gene lost 0 bases and the J gene lost 2 bases, with 4 bases spanning the gap. This CDR3 reads CAWSVHNTGELFF. The CDR3 DNA sequence: TGTGCCTGGAGTGTACATAACACCGGGGAGCTGTTTTTT.

V and J are TRBV13 and TRBJ1-2; D is perhaps TRBD1 (5 bases). This CDR3 is 15 amino acids long. Between the trimmed V and J ends, which lost 0 bases and 5 bases, there was a span of 13 bases. The germline CDR1 and CDR2 sequences are PRHDT and FYEKMQ (reference sequence). CDR3 sequence: CASSLGPGPLYGYTF. For the CDR3, the DNA is TGTGCCAGCAGCTTAGGCCCGGGACCGCTTTATGGCTACACCTTC.

The rearrangement joins TRBV28 to TRBJ2-7; 8 positions agree with TRBD1. Germline V gives CDR1 MDHEN, CDR2 SYDVKM. CDR3 length equals 14 residues. V trimming: 5 bases; J trimming: 6 bases; junction bases outside the gene matches: 9. In nucleotides, the CDR3 is TGTGCCAGCAGTCCGAGGACAGGGCTAGTCGAGCAGTACTTC. It translates to CASSPRTGLVEQYF.

The J gene is TRBJ1-2, the V gene TRBV30; tentatively, D is TRBD1 (6 bases). The germline V gene encodes CDR1 GTSNPN and CDR2 SVGIG (reference sequence). V shed 4 bases and J shed 6 bases, with 15 bases lying between them. The CDR3 has 13 amino acids. CDR3 protein: CAWTLGGLNGYTF. As DNA, the CDR3 is TGTGCCTGGACCCTGGGGGGGCTCAATGGCTACACCTTC.

The chain combines TRBV7-8 with TRBJ2-2; 9 nucleotides match TRBD1. The CDR3 totals 15 residues. The ends lost 5 bases at V and 4 bases at J; junction bases unmatched: 5. Germline V gives CDR1 SGHVS, CDR2 FQNEAQ. The CDR3: CASSKGTGITGELFF. The CDR3 region has the DNA TGTGCCAGCAGCAAAGGGACAGGGATCACCGGGGAGCTGTTTTTT. Filled out from reference TRBV7-8 and TRBJ2-2, the complete variable domain reads GAGVSQSPRYKVAKRGQDVALRCDPISGHVSLFWYQQALGQGPEFLTYFQNEAQLDKSGLPSDRFFAERPEGSVSTLKIQRTQQEDSAVYLCASSKGTGITGELFFGEGSRLTVL.

The genes are TRBV27 and TRBJ1-5, with 9 nucleotides matching TRBD1. V lost 5 bases to trimming and J lost 3 bases; unmatched junction nucleotides: 8. The CDR3 is made up of 16 amino acids. Looked up from germline, CDR1 is MNHEY and CDR2 is SMNVEV (reference sequence). Here the CDR3 reads CASSGAQGALNQPQHF. CDR3 sequence (DNA): TGTGCCAGCAGTGGTGCACAGGGGGCTCTCAATCAGCCCCAGCATTTT.

This CDR3 reads CASGVGSYEQYF. CDR3 DNA: TGTGCCAGCGGGGTAGGCTCCTACGAGCAGTACTTC. The V gene is TRBV6-5, the J gene TRBJ2-7, with D unclear. Germline CDR1 MNHEY, CDR2 SVGAGI. V gave up 8 bases and J gave up 0 bases, with 8 bases separating them. The CDR3 is made up of 12 amino acids.

This chain joins TRBV11-2 and TRBJ1-1, with D perhaps TRBD1 (5 bases). The ends were cut back, 1 base at V and 5 bases at J, with 14 bases in the middle. The CDR3 is made up of 15 amino acids. CDR1 and CDR2 (germline): SGHAT, FQNNGV. In DNA form, the CDR3 reads TGTGCCAGCAGCTTAGGTGAAGGCGGGGGGACTGAAGCTTTCTTT. It is translated as CASSLGEGGGTEAFF.

This clone appeared a single time. The V gene is TRBV27, the J gene TRBJ1-6; 7 bases match TRBD1. Looked up from germline, CDR1 is MNHEY and CDR2 is SMNVEV (reference sequence). J was trimmed by 9 bases and V by 6 bases; bases with no gene match: 8. The CDR3 runs to 14 residues. CDR3 DNA: TGTGCCAGCAGATTGACAGGGACTGGTTCACCCCTCCACTTT. This translates into CASRLTGTGSPLHF.

This chain joins TRBV6-6 and TRBJ1-2; a possible D gene is TRBD1 (6 bases). The CDR3 loop spans 14 amino acids. V was clipped by 7 bases and J by 6 bases, with 18 bases between them. Germline loops: CDR1 MNHNY, CDR2 SVGAGI (reference sequence). CDR3 protein: CASTPFSGGHGYTF. CDR3 DNA: TGTGCCAGCACCCCCTTCTCGGGGGGGCATGGCTACACCTTC.

This sequence joins TRBV5-6 and TRBJ2-7; D may be TRBD1 (5 bases). The CDR3 is 14 amino acids. Trimming pared 5 bases from V and 3 bases from J, leaving 15 bases between. Germline V CDR1 and CDR2: SGHDT, YYEEEE. CDR3 protein: CASSIDSSVYEQYF. The DNA of the CDR3 is TGTGCCAGCAGTATCGACAGCTCCGTCTACGAGCAGTACTTC.

Notes on this clone: The junction shows a germline mismatch at one end, possibly a read error. This same CDR3 is encoded by further DNA sequences in the sample. The J gene is TRBJ1-1, the V gene TRBV27, with 10 bases identical to TRBD1. Germline V gene lookup returns CDR1 MNHEY and CDR2 SMNVEV (reference sequence). The CDR3 spans 14 residues. The DNA of the CDR3 is TGTGCCAGCAACCCCGGGACAGGGGCCACTGAAGCTTTCTTC. It translates to CASNPGTGATEAFF.

The chain joins TRBV7-9 to TRBJ1-5; D gene uncertain. CDR3 length: 12 amino acids. V was pared by 5 bases and J by 5 bases, with 7 bases between. Germline CDR1 and CDR2: SEHNR and FQNEAQ (reference sequence). CDR3 in amino acids: CASSPQDQPQHF. The CDR3 nucleotides read TGTGCCAGCAGCCCTCAAGATCAGCCCCAGCATTTT.

The CDR3 region has the DNA TGTGCCAGCAGTTTCCCTAGTGCGAGTTACGAGCAGTACTTC. Its translation: CASSFPSASYEQYF. The V call is TRBV28, the J call TRBJ2-7; D gene uncertain. The CDR3 sequence is 14 residues long. V dropped 3 bases and J dropped 4 bases, with 13 bases sitting between them. CDR1 and CDR2 from the germline V gene are MDHEN and SYDVKM.

The genes are TRBV5-1 and TRBJ2-2; the D gene could be TRBD1 or TRBD2 (6 bases each). The CDR3 totals 20 residues. Trimming shortened V by 4 bases and J by 1 base, and 26 bases separated the two germline ends. Germline CDR1 is SGHRS and CDR2 is YFSETQ. The chain's CDR3 is CASSLWGPGDKTRNTGELFF. The DNA of the CDR3 is TGCGCCAGCAGCCTGTGGGGGCCGGGAGATAAAACGAGGAACACCGGGGAGCTGTTTTTT.

J is TRBJ2-1 and V is TRBV7-9; TRBD1 matches at 8 bases. The CDR3 is 15 amino acids. V shed 5 bases, J shed 9 bases, and the junction held 12 bases outside the gene matches. The germline gives CDR1 SEHNR, CDR2 FQNEAQ (reference sequence). The CDR3: CASSTPSTGVGEQFF. The CDR3, as DNA: TGTGCCAGCAGCACGCCGTCGACAGGGGTTGGTGAGCAGTTCTTC.

This clone was picked up one time. The chain combines TRBV7-9 with TRBJ1-4, with 7 bases aligning to TRBD1. J lost 8 bases, V lost 5 bases, and 11 bases had no gene match. The CDR3 runs to 15 residues. The V gene's germline CDR1 is SEHNR and CDR2 FQNEAQ (reference sequence). CDR3: CASSQAGQDYEKLFF. CDR3 nucleotide sequence: TGTGCCAGCAGCCAAGCCGGACAGGACTACGAAAAACTGTTTTTT.

The gene calls are TRBV5-6 and TRBJ1-2, with D unclear. The CDR3 contains 17 residues. The germline CDR1 and CDR2 sequences are SGHDT and YYEEEE. Trimming left V 3 bases short and J 8 bases short, with 26 bases between. CDR3: CASSSQTAYYVERGYTF. As DNA, the CDR3 is TGTGCCAGCAGCTCGCAAACAGCCTACTATGTAGAACGGGGCTACACCTTC.

This chain connects TRBV7-6 to TRBJ1-1; unclear D gene. Trimming stripped 5 bases from V and 4 bases from J, with 14 bases between. Germline V gene data show CDR1 as SGHVS and CDR2 as FNYEAQ. The length of the CDR3 is 14 residues. The CDR3 nucleotides are TGTGCCAGCAGCCCCAACCCTGGAAGCACTGAAGCTTTCTTT. It yields the protein CASSPNPGSTEAFF.

The chain couples TRBV4-1 to TRBJ1-1; D might be TRBD1 (6 bases). The CDR3 totals 12 residues. V lost 6 bases and J lost 7, with 12 bases in between. CDR1 is MGHRA, CDR2 YSYEKL, per germline. The CDR3 loop is CASRRGQNEAFF. CDR3 in DNA: TGCGCCAGCAGGAGAGGACAGAATGAAGCTTTCTTT.

The chain is built from TRBV27 and TRBJ1-5; no reliable D call. CDR1 is MNHEY, CDR2 SMNVEV, per germline (reference sequence). CDR3 length: 13 amino acids. V shed 6 bases and J shed 0 bases, with 6 bases lying between them. CDR3 sequence reads: CASRRDSNQPQHF. Written as DNA, the CDR3 is TGTGCCAGCAGAAGGGATAGCAATCAGCCCCAGCATTTT.